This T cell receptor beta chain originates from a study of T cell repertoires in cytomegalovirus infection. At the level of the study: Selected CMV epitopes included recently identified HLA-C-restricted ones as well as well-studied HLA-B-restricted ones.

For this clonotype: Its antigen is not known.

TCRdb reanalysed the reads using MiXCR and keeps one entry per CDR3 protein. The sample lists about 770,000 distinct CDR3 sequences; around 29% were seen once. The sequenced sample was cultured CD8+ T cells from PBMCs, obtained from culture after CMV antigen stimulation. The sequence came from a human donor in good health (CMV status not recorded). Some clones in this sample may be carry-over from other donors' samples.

The CDR3 spells CASSLELRNEQFF. As DNA, the CDR3 is TGTGCCAGCAGCTTAGAACTACGCAACGAGCAGTTCTTC. The chain recombines TRBV7-9 with TRBJ2-1; D call uncertain. The CDR3 covers 13 residues. V was shortened by 1 base and J by 10 bases, with 11 bases between the two germline ends. Germline-derived CDR1 and CDR2 are SEHNR and FQNEAQ (reference sequence).